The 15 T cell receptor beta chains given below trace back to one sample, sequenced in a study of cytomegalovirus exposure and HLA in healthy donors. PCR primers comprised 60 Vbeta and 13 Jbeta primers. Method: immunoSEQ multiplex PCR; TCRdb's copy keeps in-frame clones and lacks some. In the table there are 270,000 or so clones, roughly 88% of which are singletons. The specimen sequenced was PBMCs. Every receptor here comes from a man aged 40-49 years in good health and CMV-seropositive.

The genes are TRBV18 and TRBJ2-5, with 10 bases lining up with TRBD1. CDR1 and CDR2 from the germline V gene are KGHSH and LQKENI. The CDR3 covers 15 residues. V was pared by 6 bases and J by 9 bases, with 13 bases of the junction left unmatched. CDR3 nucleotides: TGTGCCAGCTCCCCGCCGGGACAGGGGTTTGGGGCCCAGTACTTC. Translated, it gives CASSPPGQGFGAQYF.

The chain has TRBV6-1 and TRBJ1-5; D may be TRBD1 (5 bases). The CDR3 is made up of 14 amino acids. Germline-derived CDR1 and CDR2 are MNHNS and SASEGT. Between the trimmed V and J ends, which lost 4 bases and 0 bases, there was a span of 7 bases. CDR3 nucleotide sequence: TGTGCCAGCAGTGTCGGGGGTAGCAATCAGCCCCAGCATTTT. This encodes CASSVGGSNQPQHF.

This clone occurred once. The CDR3 is CASRSASRYEQYF. The DNA for the CDR3 is TGTGCCAGCAGGTCCGCTAGCAGATACGAGCAGTACTTC. This chain links TRBV2 with TRBJ2-7, with D perhaps TRBD2 (5 bases). Germline V gives CDR1 SNHLY, CDR2 FYNNEI. The CDR3 has 13 residues. Between the trimmed V and J ends, which lost 6 bases and 4 bases, there was a span of 13 bases. Complete variable domain (other parts from reference TRBV2 and TRBJ2-7): EPEVTQTPSHQVTQMGQEVILRCVPISNHLYFYWYRQILGQKVEFLVSFYNNEISEKSEIFDDQFSVERPDGSNFTLKIRSTKLEDSAMYFCASRSASRYEQYFGPGTRLTVT.

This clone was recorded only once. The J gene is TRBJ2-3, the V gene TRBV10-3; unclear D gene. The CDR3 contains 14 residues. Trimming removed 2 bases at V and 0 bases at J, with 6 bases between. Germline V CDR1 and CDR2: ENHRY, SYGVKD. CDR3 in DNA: TGTGCCATCAGTGAGGCGAGAAGCACAGATACGCAGTATTTT. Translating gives CAISEARSTDTQYF.

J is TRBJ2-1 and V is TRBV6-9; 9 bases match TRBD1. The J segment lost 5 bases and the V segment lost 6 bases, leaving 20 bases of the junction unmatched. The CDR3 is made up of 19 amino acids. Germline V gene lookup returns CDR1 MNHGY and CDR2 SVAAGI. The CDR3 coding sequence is TGTGCCAGCAGCCCCGGGACAGGGCATACGATAGCTGCCCACAATGAGCAGTTCTTC. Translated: CASSPGTGHTIAAHNEQFF.

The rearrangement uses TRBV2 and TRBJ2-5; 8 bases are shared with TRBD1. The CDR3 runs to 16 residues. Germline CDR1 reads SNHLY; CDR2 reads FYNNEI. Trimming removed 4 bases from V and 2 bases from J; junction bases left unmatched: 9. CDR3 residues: CASSALQGEIQETQYF. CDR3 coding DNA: TGTGCCAGCAGTGCCCTACAGGGGGAGATACAAGAGACCCAGTACTTC.

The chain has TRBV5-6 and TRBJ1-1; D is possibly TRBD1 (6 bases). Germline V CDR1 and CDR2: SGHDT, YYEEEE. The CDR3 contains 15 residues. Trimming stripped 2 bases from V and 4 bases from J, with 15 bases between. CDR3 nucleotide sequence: TGTGCCAGCAGCTTTGGCAGGGGAGATTTCACTGAAGCTTTCTTT. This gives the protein CASSFGRGDFTEAFF. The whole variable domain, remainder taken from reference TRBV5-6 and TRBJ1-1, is DAGVTQSPTHLIKTRGQQVTLRCSPKSGHDTVSWYQQALGQGPQFIFQYYEEEERQRGNFPDRFSGHQFPNYSSELNVNALLLGDSALYLCASSFGRGDFTEAFFGQGTRLTVV.

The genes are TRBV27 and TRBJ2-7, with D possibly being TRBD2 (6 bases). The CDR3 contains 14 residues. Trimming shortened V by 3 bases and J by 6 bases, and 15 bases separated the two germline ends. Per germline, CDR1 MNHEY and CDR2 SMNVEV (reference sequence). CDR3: CASSFSRERVEQYF. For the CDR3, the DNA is TGTGCCAGCAGTTTTAGTCGGGAGAGGGTCGAGCAGTACTTC.

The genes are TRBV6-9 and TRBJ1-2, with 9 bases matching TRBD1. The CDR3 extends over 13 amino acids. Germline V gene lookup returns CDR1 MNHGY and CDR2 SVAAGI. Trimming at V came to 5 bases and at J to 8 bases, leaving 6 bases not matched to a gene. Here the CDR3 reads CASSLRDREGYTF. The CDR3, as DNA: TGTGCCAGCAGTCTCCGGGACAGGGAAGGCTACACCTTC.

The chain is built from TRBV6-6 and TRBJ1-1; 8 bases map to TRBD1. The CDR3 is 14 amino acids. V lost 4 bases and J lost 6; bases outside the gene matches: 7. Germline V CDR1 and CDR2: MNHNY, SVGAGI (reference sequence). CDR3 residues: CASSSGTGGSEAFF. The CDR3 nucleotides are TGTGCCAGCAGTTCCGGGACAGGTGGATCTGAAGCTTTCTTT.

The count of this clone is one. The CDR3 protein is CASSAQGRETQYF. CDR3 DNA: TGTGCCAGCAGCGCCCAGGGTAGGGAGACCCAGTACTTC. The chain uses TRBV4-2 and TRBJ2-5; D possibly corresponds to TRBD1 (5 bases). Trimming pared 5 bases from V and 5 bases from J, leaving 12 bases between. Germline CDR1 is LGHNA and CDR2 is YNFKEQ. The CDR3 spans 13 residues.

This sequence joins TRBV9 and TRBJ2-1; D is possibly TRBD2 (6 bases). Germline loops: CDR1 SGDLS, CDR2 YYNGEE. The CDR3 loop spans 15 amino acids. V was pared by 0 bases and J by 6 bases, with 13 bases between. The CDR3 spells CASSVASGLRNEQFF. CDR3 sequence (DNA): TGTGCCAGCAGCGTAGCGTCGGGACTCCGCAATGAGCAGTTCTTC.

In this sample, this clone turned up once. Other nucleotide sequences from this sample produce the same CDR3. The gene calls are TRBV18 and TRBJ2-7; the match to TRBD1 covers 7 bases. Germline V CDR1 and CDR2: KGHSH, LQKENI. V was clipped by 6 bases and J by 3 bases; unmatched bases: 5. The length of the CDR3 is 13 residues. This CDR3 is CASSRDRDYEQYF. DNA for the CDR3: TGTGCCAGCTCTAGGGACAGAGACTACGAGCAGTACTTC.

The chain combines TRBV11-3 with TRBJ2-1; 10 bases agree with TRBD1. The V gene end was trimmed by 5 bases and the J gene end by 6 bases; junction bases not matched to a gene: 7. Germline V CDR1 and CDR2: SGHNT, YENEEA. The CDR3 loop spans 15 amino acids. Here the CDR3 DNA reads TGTGCCAGCAGCCCTGGCCGGACAGGGGGCAATGAGCAGTTCTTC. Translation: CASSPGRTGGNEQFF.

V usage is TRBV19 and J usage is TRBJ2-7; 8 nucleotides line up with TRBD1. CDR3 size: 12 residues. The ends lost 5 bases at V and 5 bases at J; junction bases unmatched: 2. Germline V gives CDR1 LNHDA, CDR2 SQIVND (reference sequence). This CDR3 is CASSQGAHEQYF. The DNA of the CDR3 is TGTGCCAGTAGTCAGGGGGCTCACGAGCAGTACTTC. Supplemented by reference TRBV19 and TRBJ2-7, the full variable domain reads DGGITQSPKYLFRKEGQNVTLSCEQNLNHDAMYWYRQDPGQGLRLIYYSQIVNDFQKGDIAEGYSVSREKKESFPLTVTSAQKNPTAFYLCASSQGAHEQYFGPGTRLTVT.